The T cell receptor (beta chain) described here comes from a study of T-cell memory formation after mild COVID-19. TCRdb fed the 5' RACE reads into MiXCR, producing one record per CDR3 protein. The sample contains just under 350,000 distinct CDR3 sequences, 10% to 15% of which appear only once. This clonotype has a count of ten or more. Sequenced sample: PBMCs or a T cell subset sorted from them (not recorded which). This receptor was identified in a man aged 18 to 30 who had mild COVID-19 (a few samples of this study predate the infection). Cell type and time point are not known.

The CDR3 DNA follows: TGCAGCGTTGGCAGCTCCTACGAGCAGTACGTC. Translation: CSVGSSYEQYV. The chain is built from TRBV29-1 and TRBJ2-7; D unclear. The V and J ends lost 4 bases and 0 bases respectively, with 4 bases between them. Germline CDR1 reads SQVTM; CDR2 reads ANQGSEA. This CDR3 spans 11 amino acids.